The entry below describes one T cell receptor (beta chain). Antigen specificity is unknown. The data were taken from a study of cytomegalovirus exposure and HLA in healthy donors. Researchers ran the PCR with 60 Vbeta and 13 Jbeta primers. Only in-frame clones appear in the TCRdb table, and some are missing; sequencing was by immunoSEQ multiplex PCR. The sample has fewer than 250,000 clones; about 69% are singletons. Regarding the study as a whole: Fewer N-insertions than the approximately 680-donor mean were reportedly shown by an Asian-associated ancestry cluster in a later analysis. CMV antigen specificity was confirmed in vitro for three CMV-associated chains.

Between the trimmed V and J ends, which lost 0 bases and 0 bases, there was a span of 6 bases. In germline, CDR1 is SGHTS, CDR2 YDEGEE. This CDR3 comprises 15 residues. The clonotype originates from a young man in good health and CMV-seropositive. Sequencing used PBMCs. The rearrangement joins TRBV5-8 to TRBJ1-4, with unresolved D. The CDR3 protein is CASSLGTATNEKLFF. In DNA, the CDR3 is TGTGCCAGCAGCTTGGGGACTGCAACTAATGAAAAACTGTTTTTT.